These 17 T cell receptor beta chains were all obtained from the same sample, sequenced in a study of blood T cell repertoires in COVID-19. Sequencing used immunoSEQ multiplex PCR; TCRdb keeps in-frame clones, though not all of them. Found here are fewer than 120,000 clones, around 74% of them singletons; the top ten hold 6% to 8.5%. Material for sequencing was peripheral blood. These receptors were taken from a woman aged 60 to 75 with acute or convalescent COVID-19.

The chain employs TRBV20-1 and TRBJ1-5; D not resolved. The CDR3 runs to 13 residues. Germline V gives CDR1 DFQATT, CDR2 SNEGSKA (reference sequence). V was trimmed by 3 bases and J by 6 bases, leaving 12 bases between them. The CDR3 region is CSASPLSGQPQHF. CDR3 in DNA: TGCAGTGCTAGTCCACTATCGGGTCAGCCCCAGCATTTT.

This clone was counted a single time. The rearrangement joins TRBV7-8 to TRBJ1-4, with unresolved D. V lost 4 bases and J 3 bases, leaving 15 bases between the germline ends. Per germline, CDR1 SGHVS and CDR2 FQNEAQ. This CDR3 spans 16 amino acids. The CDR3 sequence is CASSYNGGRANEKLFF. DNA of the CDR3: TGTGCCAGCAGCTACAATGGCGGGCGGGCTAATGAAAAACTGTTTTTT.

This clone has ten or more counts. This chain connects TRBV28 to TRBJ2-7; the match to TRBD1 covers 7 bases. V lost 4 bases, J lost 1 base, and 4 bases stayed unmatched. From germline, CDR1 is MDHEN and CDR2 SYDVKM. The length of the CDR3 is 14 residues. CDR3 nucleotide sequence: TGTGCCAGCAGTTCTCCGACAGGGTCCTACGAGCAGTACTTC. Translated, it gives CASSSPTGSYEQYF. The entire variable domain, with the rest obtained from reference TRBV28 and TRBJ2-7, is as follows: DVKVTQSSRYLVKRTGEKVFLECVQDMDHENMFWYRQDPGLGLRLIYFSYDVKMKEKGDIPEGYSVSREKKERFSLILESASTNQTSMYLCASSSPTGSYEQYFGPGTRLTVT.

This chain connects TRBV28 to TRBJ1-3; D gene unclear. CDR1 MDHEN and CDR2 SYDVKM come from the germline V gene. The CDR3 runs to 13 residues. Trimming removed 4 bases at V and 1 base at J, with 5 bases between. CDR3 amino acids: CASSYLSGNTIYF. The CDR3 bases are TGTGCCAGCAGTTACCTATCTGGAAACACCATATATTTT.

The chain carries TRBV5-6 and TRBJ1-6; the D gene is possibly TRBD1 (5 bases). The germline CDR1 and CDR2 sequences are SGHDT and YYEEEE. Trimming took 2 bases from V and 7 from J, leaving 13 bases between them. The CDR3 is 15 residues long. Written as DNA, the CDR3 is TGTGCCAGCAGCTTCCGGTCAGGGTTGAATTCACCCCTCCACTTT. Amino acid sequence: CASSFRSGLNSPLHF.

The CDR3 DNA follows: TGCGCCAGCAGCTTTATCCCCCTAGGGACTGAGACCCAGTACTTC. This encodes CASSFIPLGTETQYF. V gene TRBV5-1 combines with J gene TRBJ2-5, with a tentative D call TRBD2 (6 bases). The CDR3 is made up of 15 amino acids. Germline CDR1 is SGHRS and CDR2 is YFSETQ. V was clipped by 2 bases and J by 5 bases, with 16 bases between them.

The chain couples TRBV28 to TRBJ1-2; D is possibly TRBD1 (5 bases). Trimming removed 6 bases from V and 7 bases from J, with 24 bases in between. The CDR3 totals 16 residues. Germline lookup yields CDR1 MDHEN and CDR2 SYDVKM. The CDR3 region has the DNA TGTGCCAGCAGCCTAGAGTCGGGACTGGGGTCCCTTGGCTACACCTTC. It yields the protein CASSLESGLGSLGYTF.

V gene TRBV5-1 combines with J gene TRBJ2-2; D is ambiguous. The germline gives CDR1 SGHRS, CDR2 YFSETQ. The CDR3 consists of 14 residues. V was shortened by 4 bases and J by 0 bases, with 7 bases between the two germline ends. The CDR3, as DNA: TGCGCCAGCAGCATACAGACGAACACCGGGGAGCTGTTTTTT. Its translation is CASSIQTNTGELFF.

This clone appeared a few times. The V and J genes are TRBV18 and TRBJ1-2; 7 nucleotides align to TRBD1. After removal of 8 bases from V and 0 bases from J, the junction contained 3 bases not matched to a gene. This CDR3 is 13 amino acids long. Germline assignment: CDR1 KGHSH and CDR2 LQKENI. CDR3 region: CASTTGTNYGYTF. The CDR3 coding sequence is TGTGCCAGCACGACAGGGACTAACTATGGCTACACCTTC.

The chain has TRBV5-6 and TRBJ1-2; D gene uncertain. V lost 4 bases, J lost 0 bases, and 25 bases lay in between. This CDR3 is 19 amino acids long. Germline loops: CDR1 SGHDT, CDR2 YYEEEE. The CDR3 sequence is CASSPLSSFLRVANYGYTF. As DNA, the CDR3 is TGTGCCAGCAGCCCCCTCTCCTCCTTTTTGAGGGTCGCTAACTATGGCTACACCTTC. The full variable domain, with the rest looked up from reference TRBV5-6 and TRBJ1-2, is DAGVTQSPTHLIKTRGQQVTLRCSPKSGHDTVSWYQQALGQGPQFIFQYYEEEERQRGNFPDRFSGHQFPNYSSELNVNALLLGDSALYLCASSPLSSFLRVANYGYTFGSGTRLTVV.

The J gene is TRBJ1-1, the V gene TRBV9, with D possibly matching TRBD1 (5 bases). Trimming took off 0 bases at V and 3 bases at J, with 12 bases between the two ends. The CDR3 is 15 amino acids. Germline CDR1 SGDLS, CDR2 YYNGEE. Here the CDR3 DNA reads TGTGCCAGCAGCGTAGGTGGGGGAGGGGACACTGAAGCTTTCTTT. Translated: CASSVGGGGDTEAFF.

The V call is TRBV5-1, the J call TRBJ2-7, with TRBD1 matching 8 bases. Trimming removed 2 bases from V and 2 bases from J; junction bases left unmatched: 6. The CDR3 is 15 residues long. The V gene's germline CDR1 is SGHRS and CDR2 YFSETQ. CDR3 protein: CASSFTTGVAYEQYF. The CDR3 bases are TGCGCCAGCAGCTTTACGACAGGGGTCGCCTACGAGCAGTACTTC.

V is TRBV4-1 and J is TRBJ1-2, with unresolved D. The ends were cut back, 2 bases at V and 0 bases at J, with 7 bases in the middle. Germline V gives CDR1 MGHRA, CDR2 YSYEKL. This CDR3 has 14 residues. The CDR3 DNA is TGCGCCAGCAGCCAATCTACAGCTAACTATGGCTACACCTTC. This sequence encodes CASSQSTANYGYTF.

This rearrangement joins TRBV6-6 to TRBJ1-4; 8 positions match TRBD1. The CDR3 extends over 16 amino acids. V lost 5 bases, J lost 5 bases, and 10 bases stayed unmatched. CDR1 MNHNY and CDR2 SVGAGI come from the germline V gene (reference sequence). The chain's CDR3 is CASSRGQGTINEKLFF. The CDR3 nucleotides read TGTGCCAGCAGTCGAGGACAGGGAACGATAAATGAAAAACTGTTTTTT.

The V gene is TRBV28, the J gene TRBJ1-1; D possibly corresponds to TRBD1 (6 bases). V was cut by 6 bases and J by 11 bases, with 13 bases left in between. Per germline, CDR1 MDHEN and CDR2 SYDVKM. CDR3 size: 11 residues. In nucleotides, the CDR3 is TGTGCCAGCAGGGCGACAGGTAGCGCTTTCTTT. Encoded protein: CASRATGSAFF.

In its sample, this clone was seen once. V and J are TRBV30 and TRBJ1-1; D not resolved. From germline, CDR1 is GTSNPN and CDR2 SVGIG (reference sequence). Trimming pared 2 bases from V and 8 bases from J, leaving 12 bases between. The CDR3 runs to 12 residues. The CDR3 region is CAWSLVGQEAFF. The CDR3 DNA reads as TGTGCCTGGAGTCTGGTGGGCCAGGAAGCTTTCTTT. The variable domain in full, with the rest retrieved from reference TRBV30 and TRBJ1-1, is SQTIHQWPATLVQPVGSPLSLECTVEGTSNPNLYWYRQAAGRGLQLLFYSVGIGQISSEVPQNLSASRPQDRQFILSSKKLLLSDSGFYLCAWSLVGQEAFFGQGTRLTVV.

This clone came up a few times. Its ends do not fully match the called genes, so a read error is possible. V is TRBV28 and J is TRBJ1-1; possible D gene TRBD1, 5 bases. Germline assignment: CDR1 MDHEN and CDR2 SYDVKM. There are 12 residues in the CDR3. This chain's CDR3 is CASITSEGRIGF. DNA of the CDR3: TGTGCCAGCATTACCTCCGAGGGGAGGATCGGCTTT.